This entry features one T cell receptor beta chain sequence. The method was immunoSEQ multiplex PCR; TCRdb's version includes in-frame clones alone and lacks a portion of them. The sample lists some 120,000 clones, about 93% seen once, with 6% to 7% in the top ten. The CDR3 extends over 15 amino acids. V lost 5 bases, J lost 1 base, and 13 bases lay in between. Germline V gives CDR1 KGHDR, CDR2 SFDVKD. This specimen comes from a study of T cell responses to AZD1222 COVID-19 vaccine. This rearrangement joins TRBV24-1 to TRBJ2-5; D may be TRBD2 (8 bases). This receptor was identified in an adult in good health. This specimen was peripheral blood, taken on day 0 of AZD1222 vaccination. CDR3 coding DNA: TGTGCCACCAGTGGCGGGGGGACAGCCCAAGAGACCCAGTACTTC. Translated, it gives CATSGGGTAQETQYF.